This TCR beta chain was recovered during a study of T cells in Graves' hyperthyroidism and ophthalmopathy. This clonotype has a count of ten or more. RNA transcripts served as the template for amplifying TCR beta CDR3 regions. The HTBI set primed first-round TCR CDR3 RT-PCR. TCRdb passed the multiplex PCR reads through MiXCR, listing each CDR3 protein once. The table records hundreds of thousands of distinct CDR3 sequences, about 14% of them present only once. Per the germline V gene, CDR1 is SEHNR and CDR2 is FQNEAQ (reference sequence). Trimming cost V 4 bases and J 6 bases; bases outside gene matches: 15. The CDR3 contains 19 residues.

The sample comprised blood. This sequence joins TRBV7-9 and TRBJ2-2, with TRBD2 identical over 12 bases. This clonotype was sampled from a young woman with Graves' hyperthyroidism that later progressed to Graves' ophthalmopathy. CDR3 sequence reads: CASSSGTDTSGRFSGELFF. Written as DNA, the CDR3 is TGTGCCAGCAGCTCCGGGACAGACACTAGCGGGAGGTTTTCCGGGGAGCTGTTTTTT.